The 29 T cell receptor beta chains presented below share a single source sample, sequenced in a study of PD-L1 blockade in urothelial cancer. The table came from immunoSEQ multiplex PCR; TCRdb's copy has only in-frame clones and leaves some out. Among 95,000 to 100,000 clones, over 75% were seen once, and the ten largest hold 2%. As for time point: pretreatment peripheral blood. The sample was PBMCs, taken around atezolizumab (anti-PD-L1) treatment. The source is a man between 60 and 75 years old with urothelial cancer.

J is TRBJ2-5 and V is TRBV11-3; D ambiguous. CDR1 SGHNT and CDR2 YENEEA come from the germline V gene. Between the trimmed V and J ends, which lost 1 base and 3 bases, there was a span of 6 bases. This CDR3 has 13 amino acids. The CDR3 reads CASSLVVEETQYF. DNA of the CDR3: TGTGCCAGCAGCTTAGTAGTGGAAGAGACCCAGTACTTC.

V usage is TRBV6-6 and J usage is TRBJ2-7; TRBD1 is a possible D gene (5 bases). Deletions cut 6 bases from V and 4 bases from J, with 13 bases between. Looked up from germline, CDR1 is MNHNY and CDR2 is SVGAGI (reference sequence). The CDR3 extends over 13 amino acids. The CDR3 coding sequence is TGTGCCAGCAGCAGGACACAATATTACGAGCAGTACTTC. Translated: CASSRTQYYEQYF.

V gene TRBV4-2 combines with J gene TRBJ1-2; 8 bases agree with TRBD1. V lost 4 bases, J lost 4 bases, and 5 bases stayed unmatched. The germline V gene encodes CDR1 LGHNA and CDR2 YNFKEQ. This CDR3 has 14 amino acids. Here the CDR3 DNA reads TGTGCCAGCAGCCCCGGGACAGGCGTCTATGGCTACACCTTC. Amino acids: CASSPGTGVYGYTF.

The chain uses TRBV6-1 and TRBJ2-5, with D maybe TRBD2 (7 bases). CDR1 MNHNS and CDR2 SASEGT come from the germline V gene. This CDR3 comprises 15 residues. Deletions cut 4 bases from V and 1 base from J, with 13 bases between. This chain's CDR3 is CASSAGGPPQETQYF. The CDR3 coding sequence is TGTGCCAGCAGTGCGGGGGGCCCTCCCCAAGAGACCCAGTACTTC.

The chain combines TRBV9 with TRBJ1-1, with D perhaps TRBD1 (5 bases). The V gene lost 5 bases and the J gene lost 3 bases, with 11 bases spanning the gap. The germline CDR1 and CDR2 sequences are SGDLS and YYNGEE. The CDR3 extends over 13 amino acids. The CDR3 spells CASSTGPDTEAFF. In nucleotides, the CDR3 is TGTGCCAGCAGTACAGGACCAGACACTGAAGCTTTCTTT.

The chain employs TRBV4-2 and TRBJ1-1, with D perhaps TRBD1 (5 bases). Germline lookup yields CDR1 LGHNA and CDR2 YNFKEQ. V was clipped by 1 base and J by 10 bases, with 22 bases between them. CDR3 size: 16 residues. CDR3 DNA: TGTGCCAGCAGCCAAGGACCGGGACCCGGACCGGGGGGAGCTTTCTTT. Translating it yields CASSQGPGPGPGGAFF.

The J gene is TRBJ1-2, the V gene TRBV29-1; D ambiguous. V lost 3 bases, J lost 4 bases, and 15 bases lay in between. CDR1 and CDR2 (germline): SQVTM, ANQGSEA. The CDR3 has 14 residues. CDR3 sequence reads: CSVDSSGAGYGYTF. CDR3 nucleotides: TGCAGCGTTGATTCGTCGGGAGCGGGCTATGGCTACACCTTC. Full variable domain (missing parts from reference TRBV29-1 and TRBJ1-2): SAVISQKPSRDICQRGTSLTIQCQVDSQVTMMFWYRQQPGQSLTLIATANQGSEATYESGFVIDKFPISRPNLTFSTLTVSNMSPEDSSIYLCSVDSSGAGYGYTFGSGTRLTVV.

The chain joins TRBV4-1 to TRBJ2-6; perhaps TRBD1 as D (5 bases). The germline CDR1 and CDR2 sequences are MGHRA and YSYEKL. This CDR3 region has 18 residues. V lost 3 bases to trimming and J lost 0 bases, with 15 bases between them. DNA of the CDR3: TGCGCCAGCAGCCACCCCCGAGACAGAGACTCTGGGGCCAACGTCCTGACTTTC. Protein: CASSHPRDRDSGANVLTF.

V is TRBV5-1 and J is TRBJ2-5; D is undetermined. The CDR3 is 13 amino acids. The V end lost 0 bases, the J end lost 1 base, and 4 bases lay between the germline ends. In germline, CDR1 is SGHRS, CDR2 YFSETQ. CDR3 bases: TGCGCCAGCAGCTTGGACAGCCAAGAGACCCAGTACTTC. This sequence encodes CASSLDSQETQYF.

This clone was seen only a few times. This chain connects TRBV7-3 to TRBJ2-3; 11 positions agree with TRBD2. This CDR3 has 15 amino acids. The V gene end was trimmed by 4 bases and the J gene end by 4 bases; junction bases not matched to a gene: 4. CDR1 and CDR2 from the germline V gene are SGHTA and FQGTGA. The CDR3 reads CASSWIAGGPDTQYF. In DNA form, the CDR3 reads TGTGCCAGCAGCTGGATAGCGGGAGGGCCAGATACGCAGTATTTT.

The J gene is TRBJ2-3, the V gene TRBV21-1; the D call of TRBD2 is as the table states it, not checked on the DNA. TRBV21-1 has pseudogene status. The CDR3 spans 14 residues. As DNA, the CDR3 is TGTGCCACCCAGGGTGAGCGGGGACCCCCTGGGCAGTATTTT. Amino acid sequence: CATQGERGPPGQYF.

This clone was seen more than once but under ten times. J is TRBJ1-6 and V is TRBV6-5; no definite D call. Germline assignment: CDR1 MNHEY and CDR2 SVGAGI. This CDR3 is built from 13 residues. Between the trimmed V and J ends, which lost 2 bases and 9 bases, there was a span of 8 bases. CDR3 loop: CASSYESTSPLHF. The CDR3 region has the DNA TGTGCCAGCAGTTACGAGTCAACTTCACCCCTCCACTTT.

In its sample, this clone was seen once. CDR3 loop: CASRPSPWDRGIYNSPLHF. CDR3 sequence (DNA): TGTGCCAGCAGACCGTCTCCCTGGGACAGGGGCATTTATAATTCACCCCTCCACTTT. J is TRBJ1-6 and V is TRBV28; 10 nucleotides align to TRBD1. The CDR3 consists of 19 residues. V lost 6 bases and J lost 4; bases outside the gene matches: 15. CDR1 and CDR2 from the germline V gene are MDHEN and SYDVKM. Using reference TRBV28 and TRBJ1-6 for the parts outside the CDR3, the full variable domain is DVKVTQSSRYLVKRTGEKVFLECVQDMDHENMFWYRQDPGLGLRLIYFSYDVKMKEKGDIPEGYSVSREKKERFSLILESASTNQTSMYLCASRPSPWDRGIYNSPLHFGNGTRLTVT.

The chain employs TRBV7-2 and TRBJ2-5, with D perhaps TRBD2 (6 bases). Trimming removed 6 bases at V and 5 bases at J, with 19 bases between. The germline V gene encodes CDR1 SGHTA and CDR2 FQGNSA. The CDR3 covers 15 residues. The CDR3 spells CASRSARTMAETQYF. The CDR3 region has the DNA TGTGCCAGCAGATCCGCGCGGACTATGGCGGAGACCCAGTACTTC.

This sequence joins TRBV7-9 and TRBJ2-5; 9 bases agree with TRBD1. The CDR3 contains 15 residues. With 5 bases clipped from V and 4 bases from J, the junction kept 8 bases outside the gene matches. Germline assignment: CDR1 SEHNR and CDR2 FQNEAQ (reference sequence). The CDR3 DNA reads TGTGCCAGCAGCCCGCGGACAGGGGTAGTAGAGACCCAGTACTTC. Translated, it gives CASSPRTGVVETQYF.

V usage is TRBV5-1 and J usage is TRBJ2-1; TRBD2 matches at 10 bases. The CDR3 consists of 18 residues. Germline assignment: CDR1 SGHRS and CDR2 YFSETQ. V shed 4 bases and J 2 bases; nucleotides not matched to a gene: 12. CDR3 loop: CASSADPSGSRPYNEQFF. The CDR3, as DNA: TGCGCCAGCAGCGCGGACCCTAGCGGGAGTAGGCCCTACAATGAGCAGTTCTTC.

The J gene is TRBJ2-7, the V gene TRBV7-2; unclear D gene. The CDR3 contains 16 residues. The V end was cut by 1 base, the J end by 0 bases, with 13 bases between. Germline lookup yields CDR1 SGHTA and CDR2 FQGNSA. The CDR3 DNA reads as TGTGCCAGCAGCTTAGGCGGAGTTTTCAGCTCCTACGAGCAGTACTTC. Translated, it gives CASSLGGVFSSYEQYF.

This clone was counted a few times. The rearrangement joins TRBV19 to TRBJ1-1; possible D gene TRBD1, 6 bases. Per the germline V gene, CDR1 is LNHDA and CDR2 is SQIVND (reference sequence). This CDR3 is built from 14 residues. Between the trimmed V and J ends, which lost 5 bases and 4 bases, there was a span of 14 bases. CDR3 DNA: TGTGCCAGTAGTGTCTCCCGGGACACCACTGAAGCTTTCTTT. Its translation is CASSVSRDTTEAFF.

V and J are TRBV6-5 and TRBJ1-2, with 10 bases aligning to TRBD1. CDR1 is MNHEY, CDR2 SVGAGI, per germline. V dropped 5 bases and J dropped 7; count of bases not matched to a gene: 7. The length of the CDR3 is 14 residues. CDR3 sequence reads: CASSRQGARSGYTF. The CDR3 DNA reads TGTGCCAGCAGTAGACAGGGGGCAAGAAGTGGCTACACCTTC.

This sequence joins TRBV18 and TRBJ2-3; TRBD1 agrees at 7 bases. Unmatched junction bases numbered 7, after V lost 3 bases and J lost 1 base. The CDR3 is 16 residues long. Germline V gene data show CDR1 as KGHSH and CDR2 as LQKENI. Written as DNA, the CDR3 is TGTGCCAGCTCACCTGTCACAGGGGCGGGCACAGATACGCAGTATTTT. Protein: CASSPVTGAGTDTQYF.

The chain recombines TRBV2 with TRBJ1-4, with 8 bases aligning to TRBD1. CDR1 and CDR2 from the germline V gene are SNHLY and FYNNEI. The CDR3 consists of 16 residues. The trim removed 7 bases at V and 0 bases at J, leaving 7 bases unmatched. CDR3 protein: CASTRTGRATNEKLFF. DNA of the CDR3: TGTGCCAGCACGCGGACAGGGCGTGCAACTAATGAAAAACTGTTTTTT. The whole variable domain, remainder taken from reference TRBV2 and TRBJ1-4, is EPEVTQTPSHQVTQMGQEVILRCVPISNHLYFYWYRQILGQKVEFLVSFYNNEISEKSEIFDDQFSVERPDGSNFTLKIRSTKLEDSAMYFCASTRTGRATNEKLFFGSGTQLSVL.

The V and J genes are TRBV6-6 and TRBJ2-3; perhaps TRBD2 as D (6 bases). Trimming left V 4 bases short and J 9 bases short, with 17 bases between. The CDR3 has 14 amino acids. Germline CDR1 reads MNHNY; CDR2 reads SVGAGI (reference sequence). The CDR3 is CASSSGTPMGTQYF. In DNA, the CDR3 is TGTGCCAGCAGTTCCGGGACTCCTATGGGGACGCAGTATTTT.

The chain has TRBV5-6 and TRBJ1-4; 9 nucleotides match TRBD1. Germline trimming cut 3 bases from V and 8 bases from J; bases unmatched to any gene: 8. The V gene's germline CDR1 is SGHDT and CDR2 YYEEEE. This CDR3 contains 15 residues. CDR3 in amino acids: CASSYSGQGGEKLFF. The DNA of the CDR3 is TGTGCCAGCAGCTATTCGGGACAGGGCGGCGAAAAACTGTTTTTT. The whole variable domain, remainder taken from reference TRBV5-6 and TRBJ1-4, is DAGVTQSPTHLIKTRGQQVTLRCSPKSGHDTVSWYQQALGQGPQFIFQYYEEEERQRGNFPDRFSGHQFPNYSSELNVNALLLGDSALYLCASSYSGQGGEKLFFGSGTQLSVL.

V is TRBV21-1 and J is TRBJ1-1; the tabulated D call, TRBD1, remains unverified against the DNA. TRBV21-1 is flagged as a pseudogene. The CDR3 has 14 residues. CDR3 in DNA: TGTGCCAGCAGCCCCGGACACGGCTATTTCGAAGCTTTCTTT. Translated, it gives CASSPGHGYFEAFF.

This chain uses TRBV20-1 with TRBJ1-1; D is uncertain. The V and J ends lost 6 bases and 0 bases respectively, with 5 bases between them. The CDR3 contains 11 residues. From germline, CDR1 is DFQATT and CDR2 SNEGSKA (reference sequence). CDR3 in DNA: TGCAGTGCGCTAATGAACACTGAAGCTTTCTTT. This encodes CSALMNTEAFF.

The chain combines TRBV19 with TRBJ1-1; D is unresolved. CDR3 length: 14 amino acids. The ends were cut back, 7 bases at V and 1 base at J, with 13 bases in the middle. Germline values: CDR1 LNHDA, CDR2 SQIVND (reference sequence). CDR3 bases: TGTGCCAGTACCGGATCGGGGAGGAACACTGAAGCTTTCTTT. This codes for CASTGSGRNTEAFF.

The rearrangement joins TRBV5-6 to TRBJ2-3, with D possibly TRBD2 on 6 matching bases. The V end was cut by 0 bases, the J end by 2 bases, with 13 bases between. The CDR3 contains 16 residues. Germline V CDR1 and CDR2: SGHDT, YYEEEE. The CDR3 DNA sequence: TGTGCCAGCAGCTTGGGGGGACGGGGGTTCACAGATACGCAGTATTTT. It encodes CASSLGGRGFTDTQYF.

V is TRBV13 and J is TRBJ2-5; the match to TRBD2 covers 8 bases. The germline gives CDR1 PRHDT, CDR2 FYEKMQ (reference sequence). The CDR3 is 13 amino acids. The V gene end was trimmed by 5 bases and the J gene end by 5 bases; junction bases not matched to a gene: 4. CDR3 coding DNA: TGTGCCAGCAGCCTGGGACTAGGGGAGACCCAGTACTTC. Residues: CASSLGLGETQYF.

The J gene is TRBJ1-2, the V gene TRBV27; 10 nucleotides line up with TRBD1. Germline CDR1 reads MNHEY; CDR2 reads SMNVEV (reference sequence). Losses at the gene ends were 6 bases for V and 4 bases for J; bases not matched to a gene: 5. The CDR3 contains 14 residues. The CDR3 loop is CASSPTGGAYGYTF. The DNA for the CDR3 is TGTGCCAGCAGCCCGACAGGGGGCGCCTATGGCTACACCTTC.